This paragraph reports one T cell receptor (beta chain). The antigen remains unidentified. This record belongs to a study of vaccination effects on CD4 cells after COVID-19. With the ViraFEST assay, the study expanded antigen-specific CD4+ T cells using viral peptide pools, then sequenced them. Scientists isolated CD4+ T cells after an approximately 10-day culture period ended. Two-dose BNT162b2 or mRNA-1273 vaccination was given to participants. TCRdb's copy holds only in-frame clones and misses some; the assay was immunoSEQ multiplex PCR. This table holds roughly 23,000 clones, roughly 80% found once. Trimming took 4 bases from V and 6 from J, leaving 13 bases between them. Germline CDR1 LNHNV, CDR2 YYDKDF (reference sequence). This CDR3 has 14 residues.

Source: CD4+ T cells from PBMCs cultured with HCoV-NL63 spike peptides, taken after COVID-19 vaccination. The gene calls are TRBV15 and TRBJ1-5; possible D gene TRBD1, 5 bases. This TCR was sampled from a human donor who received a COVID-19 vaccine. CDR3 in amino acids: CATSIRGSGQPQHF. CDR3 in DNA: TGTGCCACCAGCATACGGGGGTCGGGTCAGCCCCAGCATTTT. The full variable domain, its missing parts supplied by reference TRBV15 and TRBJ1-5, is DAMVIQNPRYQVTQFGKPVTLSCSQTLNHNVMYWYQQKSSQAPKLLFHYYDKDFNNEADTPDNFQSRRPNTSFCFLDIRSPGLGDTAMYLCATSIRGSGQPQHFGDGTRLSIL.